The 10 T cell receptor beta chains presented below share a single source sample, sequenced in a study of cytomegalovirus exposure and HLA in healthy donors. The table came from immunoSEQ multiplex PCR; TCRdb's copy has only in-frame clones and leaves some out. The sample records approximately 150,000 clones, around nine tenths being singletons. The specimen was PBMCs. The receptors derive from a woman younger than 45 in good health and CMV-seronegative.

The chain has TRBV25-1 and TRBJ2-1; 11 bases line up with TRBD1. This CDR3 is 15 amino acids long. CDR1 MGHDK and CDR2 SYGVNS come from the germline V gene. Germline trimming cut 5 bases from V and 7 bases from J; bases unmatched to any gene: 7. The CDR3 protein is CASSQRTGGLNEQFF. The DNA of the CDR3 is TGTGCCAGCAGTCAGCGGACAGGGGGCCTGAATGAGCAGTTCTTC.

As DNA, the CDR3 is TGTGCGGGGGGTCAGTCCACAGATACGCAGTATTTT. Its translation: CAGGQSTDTQYF. This chain links TRBV30 with TRBJ2-3; tentative D call: TRBD2 (6 bases). CDR1 is GTSNPN, CDR2 SVGIG, per germline (reference sequence). This CDR3 region has 12 residues.

This clone was seen just once. J is TRBJ1-2 and V is TRBV10-3, with a tentative D call TRBD1 (6 bases). Trimming stripped 0 bases from V and 6 bases from J, with 11 bases between. Germline values: CDR1 ENHRY, CDR2 SYGVKD. The CDR3 is 14 residues long. CDR3 nucleotide sequence: TGTGCCATCAGTGAGTCTGGGACACCAAATGGCTACACCTTC. Translating gives CAISESGTPNGYTF.

The rearrangement links TRBV7-9 to TRBJ2-1; the match to TRBD2 covers 9 bases. The CDR3 loop spans 14 amino acids. J lost 5 bases, V lost 5 bases, and 4 bases had no gene match. Germline V gene data show CDR1 as SEHNR and CDR2 as FQNEAQ (reference sequence). CDR3 sequence reads: CASSRIAGDNEQFF. CDR3 bases: TGTGCCAGCAGCCGGATAGCGGGGGACAATGAGCAGTTCTTC.

The chain joins TRBV27 to TRBJ1-2; D not resolved. Germline CDR1 is MNHEY and CDR2 is SMNVEV (reference sequence). V was cut by 11 bases and J by 4 bases, with 17 bases left in between. The CDR3 spans 13 residues. This CDR3 is CAPQAPEGYGYTF. The DNA of the CDR3 is TGTGCCCCCCAGGCCCCGGAAGGCTATGGCTACACCTTC.

This clone appeared a single time. This chain uses TRBV4-2 with TRBJ2-7; TRBD1 aligns across 7 bases. Per the germline V gene, CDR1 is LGHNA and CDR2 is YNFKEQ. V lost 2 bases, J lost 3 bases, and 7 bases stayed unmatched. The CDR3 runs 15 residues. CDR3 bases: TGTGCCAGCAGCCAAAATAAGGGACAGATCTACGAGCAGTACTTC. It specifies CASSQNKGQIYEQYF.

CDR3 protein: CAISDSNNSPLHF. In DNA, the CDR3 is TGTGCCATCAGTGACAGTAATAATTCACCCCTCCACTTT. This rearrangement joins TRBV10-3 to TRBJ1-6; D is undetermined. Germline V gives CDR1 ENHRY, CDR2 SYGVKD. V lost 3 bases and J 5 bases, leaving 5 bases between the germline ends. The CDR3 spans 13 residues.

The rearrangement uses TRBV21-1 and TRBJ1-2; the table's D call of TRBD1 was not tested on the DNA. TRBV21-1 is flagged as a pseudogene. The CDR3 has 15 residues. The CDR3 sequence is CASSDDRAPVGGYTF. The DNA for the CDR3 is TGTGCCAGCAGCGATGACAGGGCCCCCGTGGGTGGCTACACCTTC.

The chain has TRBV6-6 and TRBJ1-2, with TRBD1 matching 7 bases. Germline V lookup: CDR1 MNHNY, CDR2 SVGAGI (reference sequence). V shed 5 bases, J shed 2 bases, and the junction held 8 bases outside the gene matches. This CDR3 comprises 15 residues. Here the CDR3 DNA reads TGTGCCAGCAGTGCCCGTCAGGGGGTAAACTATGGCTACACCTTC. It codes for CASSARQGVNYGYTF.

The CDR3 DNA follows: TGTGCCAGCAGCCCCAGGGGGGAAAAACTGTTTTTT. It encodes CASSPRGEKLFF. This chain connects TRBV7-6 to TRBJ1-4; 7 positions match TRBD1. Germline CDR1 SGHVS, CDR2 FNYEAQ. The CDR3 length is 12 residues. Trimming removed 5 bases from V and 8 bases from J; junction bases left unmatched: 2. Full variable domain (remainder filled in from reference TRBV7-6 and TRBJ1-4): GAGVSQSPRYKVTKRGQDVALRCDPISGHVSLYWYRQALGQGPEFLTYFNYEAQQDKSGLPNDRFSAERPEGSISTLTIQRTEQRDSAMYRCASSPRGEKLFFGSGTQLSVL.